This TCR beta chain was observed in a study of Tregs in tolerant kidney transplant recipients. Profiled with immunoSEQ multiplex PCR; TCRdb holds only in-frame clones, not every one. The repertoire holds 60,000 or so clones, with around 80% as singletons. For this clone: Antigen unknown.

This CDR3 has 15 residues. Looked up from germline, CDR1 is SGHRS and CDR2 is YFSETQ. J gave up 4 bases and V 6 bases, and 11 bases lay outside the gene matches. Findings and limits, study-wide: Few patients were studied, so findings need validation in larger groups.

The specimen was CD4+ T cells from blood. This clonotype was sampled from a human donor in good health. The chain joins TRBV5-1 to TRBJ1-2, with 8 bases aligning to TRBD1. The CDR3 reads CASKLQGDGVYGYTF. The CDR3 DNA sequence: TGCGCCAGCAAATTACAGGGGGATGGGGTCTATGGCTACACCTTC. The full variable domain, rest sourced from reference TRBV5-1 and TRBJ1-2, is KAGVTQTPRYLIKTRGQQVTLSCSPISGHRSVSWYQQTPGQGLQFLFEYFSETQRNKGNFPGRFSGRQFSNSRSEMNVSTLELGDSALYLCASKLQGDGVYGYTFGSGTRLTVV.